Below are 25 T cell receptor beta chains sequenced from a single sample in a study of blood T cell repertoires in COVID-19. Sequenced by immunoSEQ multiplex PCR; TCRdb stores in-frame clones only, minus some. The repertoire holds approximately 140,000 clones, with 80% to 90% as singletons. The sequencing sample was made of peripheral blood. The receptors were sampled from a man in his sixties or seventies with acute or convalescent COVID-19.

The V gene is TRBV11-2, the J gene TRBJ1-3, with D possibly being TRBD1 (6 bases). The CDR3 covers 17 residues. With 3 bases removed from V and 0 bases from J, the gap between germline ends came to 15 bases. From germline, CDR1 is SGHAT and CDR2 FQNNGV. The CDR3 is CASSFSHRQDSGNTIYF. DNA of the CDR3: TGTGCCAGCAGCTTCTCCCACCGACAGGACTCTGGAAACACCATATATTTT.

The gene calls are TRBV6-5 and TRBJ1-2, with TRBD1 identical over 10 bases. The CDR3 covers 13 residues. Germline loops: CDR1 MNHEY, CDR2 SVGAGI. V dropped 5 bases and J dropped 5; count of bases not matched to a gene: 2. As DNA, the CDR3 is TGTGCCAGCAGTACGGACAGGGGGTATGGCTACACCTTC. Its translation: CASSTDRGYGYTF.

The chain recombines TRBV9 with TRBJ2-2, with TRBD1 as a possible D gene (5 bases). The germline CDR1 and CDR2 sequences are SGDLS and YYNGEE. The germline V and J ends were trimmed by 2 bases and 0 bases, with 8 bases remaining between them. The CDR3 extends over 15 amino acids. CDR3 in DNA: TGTGCCAGCAGCGTTGACAGACCGAACACCGGGGAGCTGTTTTTT. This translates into CASSVDRPNTGELFF.

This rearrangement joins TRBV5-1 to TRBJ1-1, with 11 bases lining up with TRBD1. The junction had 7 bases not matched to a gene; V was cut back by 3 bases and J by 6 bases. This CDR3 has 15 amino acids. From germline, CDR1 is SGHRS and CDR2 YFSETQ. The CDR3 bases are TGCGCCAGCAGCTCCGGACAGGGGGCGAAGGCTGAAGCTTTCTTT. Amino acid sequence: CASSSGQGAKAEAFF. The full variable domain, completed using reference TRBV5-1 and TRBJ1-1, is KAGVTQTPRYLIKTRGQQVTLSCSPISGHRSVSWYQQTPGQGLQFLFEYFSETQRNKGNFPGRFSGRQFSNSRSEMNVSTLELGDSALYLCASSSGQGAKAEAFFGQGTRLTVV.

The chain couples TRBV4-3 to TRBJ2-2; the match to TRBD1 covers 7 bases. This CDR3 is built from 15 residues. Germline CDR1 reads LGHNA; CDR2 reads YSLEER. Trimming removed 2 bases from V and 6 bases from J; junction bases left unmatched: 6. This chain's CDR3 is CASSQQGVHAGELFF. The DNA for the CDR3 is TGCGCCAGCAGCCAACAGGGGGTACATGCCGGGGAGCTGTTTTTT.

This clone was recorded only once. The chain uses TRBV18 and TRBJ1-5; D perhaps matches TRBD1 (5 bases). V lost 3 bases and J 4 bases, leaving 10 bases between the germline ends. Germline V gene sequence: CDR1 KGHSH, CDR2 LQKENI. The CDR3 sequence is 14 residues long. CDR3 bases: TGTGCCAGCTCACCTGTCGACAGAAATCAGCCCCAGCATTTT. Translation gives CASSPVDRNQPQHF.

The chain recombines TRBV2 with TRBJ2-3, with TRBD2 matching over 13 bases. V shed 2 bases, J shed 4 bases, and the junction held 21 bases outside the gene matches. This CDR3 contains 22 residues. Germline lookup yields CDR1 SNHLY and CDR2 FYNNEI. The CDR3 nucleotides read TGTGCCAGCAGTGAACCGGGGCATGGACTAGCGGGAGATGGGCAGGGCCCAGATACGCAGTATTTT. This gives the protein CASSEPGHGLAGDGQGPDTQYF.

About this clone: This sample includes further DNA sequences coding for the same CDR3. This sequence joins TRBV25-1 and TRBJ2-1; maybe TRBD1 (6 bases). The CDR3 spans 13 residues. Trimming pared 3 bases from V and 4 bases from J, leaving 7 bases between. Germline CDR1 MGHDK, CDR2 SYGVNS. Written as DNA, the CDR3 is TGTGCCAGCAGTGAGGGACAATACAATGAGCAGTTCTTC. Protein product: CASSEGQYNEQFF.

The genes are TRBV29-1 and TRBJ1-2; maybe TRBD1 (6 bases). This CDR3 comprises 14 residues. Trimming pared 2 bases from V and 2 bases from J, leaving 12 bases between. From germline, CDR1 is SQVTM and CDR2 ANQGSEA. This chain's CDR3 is CSVEYRTVNYGYTF. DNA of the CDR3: TGCAGCGTTGAATACCGGACAGTGAACTATGGCTACACCTTC.

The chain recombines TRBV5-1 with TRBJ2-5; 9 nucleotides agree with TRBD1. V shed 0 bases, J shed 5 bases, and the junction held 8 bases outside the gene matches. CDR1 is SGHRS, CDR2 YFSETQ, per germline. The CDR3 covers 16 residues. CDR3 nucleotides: TGCGCCAGCAGCTTGGCGGACAGGGGAGGCGGGGAGACCCAGTACTTC. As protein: CASSLADRGGGETQYF. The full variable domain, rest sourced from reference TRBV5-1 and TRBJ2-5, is KAGVTQTPRYLIKTRGQQVTLSCSPISGHRSVSWYQQTPGQGLQFLFEYFSETQRNKGNFPGRFSGRQFSNSRSEMNVSTLELGDSALYLCASSLADRGGGETQYFGPGTRLLVL.

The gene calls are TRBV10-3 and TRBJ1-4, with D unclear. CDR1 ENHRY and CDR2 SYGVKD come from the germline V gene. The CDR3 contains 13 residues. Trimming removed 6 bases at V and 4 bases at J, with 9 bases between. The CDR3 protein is CAIRGTVNEKLFF. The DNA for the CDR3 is TGTGCCATCAGGGGCACAGTTAATGAAAAACTGTTTTTT.

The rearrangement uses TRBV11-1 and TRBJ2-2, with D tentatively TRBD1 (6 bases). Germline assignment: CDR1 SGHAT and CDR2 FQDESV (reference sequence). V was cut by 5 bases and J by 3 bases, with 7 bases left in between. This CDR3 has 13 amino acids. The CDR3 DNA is TGTGCCAGCAGCCCAGGGGACACCGGGGAGCTGTTTTTT. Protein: CASSPGDTGELFF.

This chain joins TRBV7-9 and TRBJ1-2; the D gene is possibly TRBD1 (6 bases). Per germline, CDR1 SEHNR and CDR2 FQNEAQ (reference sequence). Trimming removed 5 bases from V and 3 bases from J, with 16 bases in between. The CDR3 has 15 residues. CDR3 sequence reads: CASSLAVAGDYGYTF. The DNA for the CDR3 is TGTGCCAGCAGCCTCGCCGTGGCAGGGGACTATGGCTACACCTTC. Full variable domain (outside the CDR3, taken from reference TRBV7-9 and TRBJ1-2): DTGVSQNPRHKITKRGQNVTFRCDPISEHNRLYWYRQTLGQGPEFLTYFQNEAQLEKSRLLSDRFSAERPKGSFSTLEIQRTEQGDSAMYLCASSLAVAGDYGYTFGSGTRLTVV.

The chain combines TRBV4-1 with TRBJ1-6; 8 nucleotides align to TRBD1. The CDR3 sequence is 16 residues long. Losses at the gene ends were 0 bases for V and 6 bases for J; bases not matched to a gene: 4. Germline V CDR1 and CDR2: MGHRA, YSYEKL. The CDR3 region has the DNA TGCGCCAGCAGCCAAGACAGGGGGCGCGTTAATTCACCCCTCCACTTT. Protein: CASSQDRGRVNSPLHF.

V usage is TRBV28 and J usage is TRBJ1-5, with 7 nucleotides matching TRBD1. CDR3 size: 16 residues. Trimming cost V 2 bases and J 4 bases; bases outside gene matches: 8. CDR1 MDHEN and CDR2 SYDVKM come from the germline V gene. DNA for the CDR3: TGTGCCAGCAGTTTAACCCTTAAGGGGGCGAATCAGCCCCAGCATTTT. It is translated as CASSLTLKGANQPQHF.

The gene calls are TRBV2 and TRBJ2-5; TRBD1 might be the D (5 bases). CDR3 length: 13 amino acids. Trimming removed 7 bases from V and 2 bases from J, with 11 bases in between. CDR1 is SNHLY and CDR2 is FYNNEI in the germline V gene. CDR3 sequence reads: CASNVRAQETQYF. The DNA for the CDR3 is TGTGCCAGCAACGTCAGGGCTCAAGAGACCCAGTACTTC. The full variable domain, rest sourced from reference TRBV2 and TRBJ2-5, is EPEVTQTPSHQVTQMGQEVILRCVPISNHLYFYWYRQILGQKVEFLVSFYNNEISEKSEIFDDQFSVERPDGSNFTLKIRSTKLEDSAMYFCASNVRAQETQYFGPGTRLLVL.

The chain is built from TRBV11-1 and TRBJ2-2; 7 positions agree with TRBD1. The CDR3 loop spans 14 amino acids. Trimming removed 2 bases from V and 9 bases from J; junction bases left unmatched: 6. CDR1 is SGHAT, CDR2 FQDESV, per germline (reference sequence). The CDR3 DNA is TGTGCCAGCAGCTTAAGACAGGGTGGCCGGGAGCTGTTTTTT. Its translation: CASSLRQGGRELFF.

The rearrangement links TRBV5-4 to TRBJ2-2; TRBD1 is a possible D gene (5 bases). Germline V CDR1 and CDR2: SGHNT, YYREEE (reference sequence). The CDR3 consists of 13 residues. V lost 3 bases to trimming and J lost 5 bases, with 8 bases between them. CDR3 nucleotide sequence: TGTGCCAGCAGCTCCCAGGGAACCGGGGAGCTGTTTTTT. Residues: CASSSQGTGELFF.

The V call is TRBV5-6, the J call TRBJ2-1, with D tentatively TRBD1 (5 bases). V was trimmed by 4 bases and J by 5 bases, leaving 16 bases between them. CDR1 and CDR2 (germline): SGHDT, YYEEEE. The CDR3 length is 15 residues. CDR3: CASSPLGPGHNEQFF. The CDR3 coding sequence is TGTGCCAGCAGCCCGCTCGGGCCAGGGCACAATGAGCAGTTCTTC.

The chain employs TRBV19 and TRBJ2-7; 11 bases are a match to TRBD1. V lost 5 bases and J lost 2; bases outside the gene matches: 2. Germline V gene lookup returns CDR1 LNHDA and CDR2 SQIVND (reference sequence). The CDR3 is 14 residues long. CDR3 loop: CASSPGQGAYEQYF. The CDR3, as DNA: TGTGCCAGTAGTCCGGGACAGGGGGCCTACGAGCAGTACTTC.

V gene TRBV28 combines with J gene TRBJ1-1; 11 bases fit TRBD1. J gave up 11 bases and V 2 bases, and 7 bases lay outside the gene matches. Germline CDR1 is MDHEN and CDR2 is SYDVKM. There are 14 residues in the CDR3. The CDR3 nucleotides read TGTGCCAGCAGTTTACTGGACAGGGGGCGCTCGGCTTTCTTT. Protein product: CASSLLDRGRSAFF.

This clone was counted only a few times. This CDR3 is CASRGQGGTEAFF. The DNA for the CDR3 is TGTGCCAGCAGAGGGCAGGGAGGGACTGAAGCTTTCTTT. This chain uses TRBV7-3 with TRBJ1-1; D might be TRBD1 (5 bases). From germline, CDR1 is SGHTA and CDR2 FQGTGA. Trimming pared 6 bases from V and 5 bases from J, leaving 13 bases between. CDR3 length: 13 residues.

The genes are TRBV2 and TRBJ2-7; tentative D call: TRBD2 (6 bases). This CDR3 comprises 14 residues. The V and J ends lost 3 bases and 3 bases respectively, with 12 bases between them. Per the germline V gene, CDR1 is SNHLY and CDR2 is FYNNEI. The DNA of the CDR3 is TGTGCCAGCAGTGAGGGGGTCGGGGGCTACGAGCAGTACTTC. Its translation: CASSEGVGGYEQYF.

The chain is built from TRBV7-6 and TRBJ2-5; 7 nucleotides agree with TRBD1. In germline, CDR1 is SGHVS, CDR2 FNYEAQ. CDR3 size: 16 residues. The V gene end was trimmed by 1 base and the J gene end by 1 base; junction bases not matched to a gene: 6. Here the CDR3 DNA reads TGTGCCAGCAGCTTAGGGACAGGCGAGGGCCAAGAGACCCAGTACTTC. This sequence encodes CASSLGTGEGQETQYF.

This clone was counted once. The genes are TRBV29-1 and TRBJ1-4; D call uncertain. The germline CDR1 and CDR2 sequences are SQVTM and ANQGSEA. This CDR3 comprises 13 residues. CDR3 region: CSIISPTNEKLFF. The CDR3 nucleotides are TGCAGTATCATTAGTCCAACTAATGAAAAACTGTTTTTT.